This T cell receptor beta chain was recovered during a study of identical twins. This clonotype was picked up a small number of times. The antigen is not known. Everyone who donated was a healthy Caucasian. The study's findings and limits: Conclusions were drawn cross-sectionally by statistical analysis, without following the same donors. Twins' surplus sharing was weaker for beta out-of-frame sequences.

A universal primer site was incorporated via template switching, and the cDNA contained unique molecular identifiers. TCRdb called the 5' RACE reads again in MiXCR, with one record for every CDR3 protein. The sample carries 500,000 to 550,000 distinct CDR3 sequences, around 24% recorded once. These data also formed part of another study, on yellow fever vaccine responses in identical twins.

The source material was CD4+ T cells sorted from blood. The TCR sequence derives from a woman aged 18-29 years in good health.

CDR3: CASSPRMGEKLFF. Here the CDR3 DNA reads TGTGCCAGCAGTCCGCGGATGGGTGAAAAACTGTTTTTT. The chain has TRBV27 and TRBJ1-4; D gene ambiguous. Trimming took 5 bases from V and 7 from J, leaving 11 bases between them. The CDR3 has 13 amino acids. Germline V gene lookup returns CDR1 MNHEY and CDR2 SMNVEV (reference sequence).